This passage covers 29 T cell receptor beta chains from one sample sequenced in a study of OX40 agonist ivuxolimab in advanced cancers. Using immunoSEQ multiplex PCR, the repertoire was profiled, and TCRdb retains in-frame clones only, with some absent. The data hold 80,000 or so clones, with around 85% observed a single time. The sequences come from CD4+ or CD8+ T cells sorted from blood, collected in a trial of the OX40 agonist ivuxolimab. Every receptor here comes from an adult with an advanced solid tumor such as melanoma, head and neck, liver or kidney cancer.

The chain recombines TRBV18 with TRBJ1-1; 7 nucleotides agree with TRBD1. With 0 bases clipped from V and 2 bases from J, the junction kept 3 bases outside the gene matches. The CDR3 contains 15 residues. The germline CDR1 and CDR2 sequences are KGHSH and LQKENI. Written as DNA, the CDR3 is TGTGCCAGCTCACCACCGAAAGGGGGCAACACTGAAGCTTTCTTT. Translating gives CASSPPKGGNTEAFF. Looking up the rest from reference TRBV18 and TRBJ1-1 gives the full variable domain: NAGVMQNPRHLVRRRGQEARLRCSPMKGHSHVYWYRQLPEEGLKFMVYLQKENIIDESGMPKERFSAEFPKEGPSILRIQQVVRGDSAAYFCASSPPKGGNTEAFFGQGTRLTVV.

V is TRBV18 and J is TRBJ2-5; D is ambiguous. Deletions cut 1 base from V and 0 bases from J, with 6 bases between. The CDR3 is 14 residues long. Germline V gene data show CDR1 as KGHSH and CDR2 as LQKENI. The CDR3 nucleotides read TGTGCCAGCTCACCACTCATGTACCAAGAGACCCAGTACTTC. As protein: CASSPLMYQETQYF. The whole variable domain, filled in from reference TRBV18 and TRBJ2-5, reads NAGVMQNPRHLVRRRGQEARLRCSPMKGHSHVYWYRQLPEEGLKFMVYLQKENIIDESGMPKERFSAEFPKEGPSILRIQQVVRGDSAAYFCASSPLMYQETQYFGPGTRLLVL.

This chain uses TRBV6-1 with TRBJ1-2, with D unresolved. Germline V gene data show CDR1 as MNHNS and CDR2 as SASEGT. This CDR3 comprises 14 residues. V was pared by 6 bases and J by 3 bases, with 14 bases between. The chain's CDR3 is CASSQARRDYGYTF. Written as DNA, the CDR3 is TGTGCCAGCAGCCAAGCCCGGAGGGACTATGGCTACACCTTC.

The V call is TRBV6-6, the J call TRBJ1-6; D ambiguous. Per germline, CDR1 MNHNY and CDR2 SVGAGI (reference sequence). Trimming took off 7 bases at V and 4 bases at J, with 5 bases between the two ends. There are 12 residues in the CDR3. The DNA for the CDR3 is TGTGCCAGCACCCTTTATAATTCACCCCTCCACTTT. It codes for CASTLYNSPLHF.

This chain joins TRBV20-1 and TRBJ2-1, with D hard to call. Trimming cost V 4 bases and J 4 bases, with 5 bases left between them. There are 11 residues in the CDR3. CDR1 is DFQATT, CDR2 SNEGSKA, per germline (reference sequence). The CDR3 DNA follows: TGCAGTGCTACAGAGTACAATGAGCAGTTCTTC. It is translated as CSATEYNEQFF.

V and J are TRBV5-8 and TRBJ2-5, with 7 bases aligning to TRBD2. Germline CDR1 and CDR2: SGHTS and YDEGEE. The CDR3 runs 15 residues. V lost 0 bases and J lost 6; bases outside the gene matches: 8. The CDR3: CASSLGGGTGKTQYF. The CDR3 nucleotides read TGTGCCAGCAGCTTGGGGGGAGGGACCGGGAAGACCCAGTACTTC.

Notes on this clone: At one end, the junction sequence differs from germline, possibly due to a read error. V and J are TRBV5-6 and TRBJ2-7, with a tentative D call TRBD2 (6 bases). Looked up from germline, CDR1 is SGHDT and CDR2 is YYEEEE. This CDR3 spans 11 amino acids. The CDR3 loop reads CASSLGRGASF. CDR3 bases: TGTGCCAGCAGCTTGGGACGCGGGGCCTCGTTC.

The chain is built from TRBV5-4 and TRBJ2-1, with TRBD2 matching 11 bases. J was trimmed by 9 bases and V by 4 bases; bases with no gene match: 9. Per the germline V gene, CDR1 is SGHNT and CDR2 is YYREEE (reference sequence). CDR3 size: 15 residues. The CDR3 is CASSPSLAGGGEQFF. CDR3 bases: TGTGCCAGCAGCCCTTCCCTAGCGGGGGGTGGTGAGCAGTTCTTC.

In nucleotides, the CDR3 is TGTGCCAGCAGCTTAAAGAGGACAGGGGGCCACGAGCAGTACTTC. Residues: CASSLKRTGGHEQYF. The chain carries TRBV7-8 and TRBJ2-7; 11 bases agree with TRBD1. Germline CDR1 and CDR2: SGHVS and FQNEAQ. This CDR3 is 15 amino acids long. V was clipped by 2 bases and J by 5 bases; unmatched bases: 5.

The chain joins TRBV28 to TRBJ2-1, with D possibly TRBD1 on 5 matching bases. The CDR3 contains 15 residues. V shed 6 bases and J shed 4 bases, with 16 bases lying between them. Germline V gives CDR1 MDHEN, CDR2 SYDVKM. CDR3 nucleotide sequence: TGTGCCAGCAGAAACCGCCTGGGGCAGTACAATGAGCAGTTCTTC. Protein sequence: CASRNRLGQYNEQFF.

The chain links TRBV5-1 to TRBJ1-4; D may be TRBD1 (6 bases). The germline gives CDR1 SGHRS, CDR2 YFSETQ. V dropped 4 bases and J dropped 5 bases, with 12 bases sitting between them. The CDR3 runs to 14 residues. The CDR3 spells CASSVSQGNEKLFF. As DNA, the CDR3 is TGCGCCAGCAGCGTATCCCAGGGGAATGAAAAACTGTTTTTT.

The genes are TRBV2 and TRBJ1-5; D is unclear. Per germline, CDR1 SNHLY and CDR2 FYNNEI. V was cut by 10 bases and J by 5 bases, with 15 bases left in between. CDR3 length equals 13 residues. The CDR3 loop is CATRSTPDQPQHF. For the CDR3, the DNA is TGTGCCACGCGGTCCACCCCGGATCAGCCCCAGCATTTT.

The chain's CDR3 is CASSSYRDEQYF. CDR3 in DNA: TGTGCCAGCAGCTCTTACAGGGACGAGCAGTACTTC. The chain uses TRBV7-9 and TRBJ2-7, with a possible D match to TRBD1 (6 bases). Germline loops: CDR1 SEHNR, CDR2 FQNEAQ (reference sequence). This CDR3 has 12 residues. V was cut by 4 bases and J by 5 bases, with 9 bases left in between.

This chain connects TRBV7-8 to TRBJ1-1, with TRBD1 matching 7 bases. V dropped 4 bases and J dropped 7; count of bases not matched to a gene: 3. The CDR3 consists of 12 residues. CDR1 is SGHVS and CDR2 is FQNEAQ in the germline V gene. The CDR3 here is CASSSGQYEAFF. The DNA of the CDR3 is TGTGCCAGCAGCTCGGGACAGTATGAAGCTTTCTTT.

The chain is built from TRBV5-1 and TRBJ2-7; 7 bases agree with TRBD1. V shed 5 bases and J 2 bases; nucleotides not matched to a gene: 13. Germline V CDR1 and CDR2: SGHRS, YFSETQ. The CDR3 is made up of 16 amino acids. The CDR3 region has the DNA TGCGCCAGCAGGTTCGACCTTCGGACAGGTCCCTACGAGCAGTACTTC. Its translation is CASRFDLRTGPYEQYF.

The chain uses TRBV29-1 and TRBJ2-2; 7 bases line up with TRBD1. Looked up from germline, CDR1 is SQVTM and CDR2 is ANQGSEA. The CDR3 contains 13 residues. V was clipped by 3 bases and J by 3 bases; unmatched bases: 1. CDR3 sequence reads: CSVDRGYTGELFF. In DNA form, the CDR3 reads TGCAGCGTTGACAGGGGGTACACCGGGGAGCTGTTTTTT.

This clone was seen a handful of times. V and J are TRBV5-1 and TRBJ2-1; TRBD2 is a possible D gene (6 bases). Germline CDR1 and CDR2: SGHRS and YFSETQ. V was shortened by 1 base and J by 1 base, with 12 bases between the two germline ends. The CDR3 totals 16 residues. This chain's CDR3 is CASSLTGSGSYNEQFF. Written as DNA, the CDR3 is TGCGCCAGCAGCTTGACCGGGAGTGGTTCCTACAATGAGCAGTTCTTC.

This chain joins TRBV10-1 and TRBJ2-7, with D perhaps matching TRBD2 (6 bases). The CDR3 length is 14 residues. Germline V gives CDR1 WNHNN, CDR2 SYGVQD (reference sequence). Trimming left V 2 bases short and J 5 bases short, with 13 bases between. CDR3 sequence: CASSEGTVLNEQYF. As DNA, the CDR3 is TGCGCCAGCAGTGAGGGGACTGTCCTCAACGAGCAGTACTTC.

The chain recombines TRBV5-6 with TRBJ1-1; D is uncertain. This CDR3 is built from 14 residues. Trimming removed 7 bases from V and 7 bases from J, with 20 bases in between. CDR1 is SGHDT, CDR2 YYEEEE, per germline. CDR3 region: CASYLEVGNGEAFF. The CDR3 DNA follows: TGTGCCAGCTATCTGGAGGTAGGGAACGGTGAAGCTTTCTTT. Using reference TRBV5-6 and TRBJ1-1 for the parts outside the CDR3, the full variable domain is DAGVTQSPTHLIKTRGQQVTLRCSPKSGHDTVSWYQQALGQGPQFIFQYYEEEERQRGNFPDRFSGHQFPNYSSELNVNALLLGDSALYLCASYLEVGNGEAFFGQGTRLTVV.

The CDR3 region is CASSPGTLNNEQFF. CDR3 DNA sequence: TGTGCCAGCAGCCCCGGGACTTTAAACAATGAGCAGTTCTTC. The chain joins TRBV7-9 to TRBJ2-1; tentatively, D is TRBD2 (6 bases). The V and J ends lost 5 bases and 5 bases respectively, with 13 bases between them. The CDR3 has 14 amino acids. The V gene's germline CDR1 is SEHNR and CDR2 FQNEAQ (reference sequence).

CDR3 in amino acids: CASSTRGQGTYAGELFF. CDR3 nucleotide sequence: TGTGCCAGTAGTACCCGGGGACAAGGTACTTACGCCGGGGAGCTGTTTTTT. V is TRBV19 and J is TRBJ2-2, with D maybe TRBD1 (6 bases). The V and J ends lost 4 bases and 6 bases respectively, with 21 bases between them. The CDR3 runs 17 residues. The germline V gene has CDR1 LNHDA and CDR2 SQIVND (reference sequence).

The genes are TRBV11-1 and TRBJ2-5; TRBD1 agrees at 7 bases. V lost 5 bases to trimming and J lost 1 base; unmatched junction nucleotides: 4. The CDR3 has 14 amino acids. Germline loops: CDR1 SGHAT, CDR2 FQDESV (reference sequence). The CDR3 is CASSDGTAQETQYF. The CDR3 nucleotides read TGTGCCAGCAGCGACGGGACAGCCCAAGAGACCCAGTACTTC.

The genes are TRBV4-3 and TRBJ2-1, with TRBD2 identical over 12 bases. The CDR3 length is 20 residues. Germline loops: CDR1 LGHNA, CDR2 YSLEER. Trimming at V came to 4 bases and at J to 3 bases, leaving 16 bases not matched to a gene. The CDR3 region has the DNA TGCGCCAGCAGCCCACGCCTAGCGGGGGGGAACAATCCTGTCTACAATGAGCAGTTCTTC. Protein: CASSPRLAGGNNPVYNEQFF.

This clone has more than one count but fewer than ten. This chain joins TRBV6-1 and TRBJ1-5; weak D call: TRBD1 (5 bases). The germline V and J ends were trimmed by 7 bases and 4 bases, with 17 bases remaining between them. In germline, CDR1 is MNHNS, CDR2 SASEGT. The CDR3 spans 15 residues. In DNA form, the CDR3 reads TGTGCCAGCACTGCTTTGCCCCAGGGAAATCAGCCCCAGCATTTT. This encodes CASTALPQGNQPQHF.

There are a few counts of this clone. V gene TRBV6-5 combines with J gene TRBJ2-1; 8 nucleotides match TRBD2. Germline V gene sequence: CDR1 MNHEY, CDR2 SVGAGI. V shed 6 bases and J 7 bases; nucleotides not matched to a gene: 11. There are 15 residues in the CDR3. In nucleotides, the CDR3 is TGTGCCAGCAGCCCCGCCGGGGGGGCCTCGAATGAGCAGTTCTTC. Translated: CASSPAGGASNEQFF.

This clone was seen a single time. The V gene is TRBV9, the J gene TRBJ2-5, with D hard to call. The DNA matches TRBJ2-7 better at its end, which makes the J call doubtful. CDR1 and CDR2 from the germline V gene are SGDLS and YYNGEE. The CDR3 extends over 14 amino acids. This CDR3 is CASSVGATSYEQYF. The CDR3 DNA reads TGTGCCAGCAGCGTAGGGGCCACCTCCTACGAGCAGTACTTC.

The CDR3 nucleotides read TGCGCCAGCAGCCGATCCGGGACAGGGGGGAACACTGAAGCTTTCTTT. It yields the protein CASSRSGTGGNTEAFF. The V and J genes are TRBV5-1 and TRBJ1-1; 11 bases map to TRBD1. The CDR3 consists of 16 residues. The V and J ends lost 4 bases and 1 base, in that order; junction bases with no gene match: 6. The germline V gene encodes CDR1 SGHRS and CDR2 YFSETQ.

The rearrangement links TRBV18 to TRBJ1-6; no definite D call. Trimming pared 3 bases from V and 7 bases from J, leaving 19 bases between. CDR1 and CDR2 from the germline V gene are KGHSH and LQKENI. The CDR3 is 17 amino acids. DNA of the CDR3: TGTGCCAGCTCACCTGTGGACCCTGGCCCTGGAAATTCACCCCTCCACTTT. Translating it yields CASSPVDPGPGNSPLHF.

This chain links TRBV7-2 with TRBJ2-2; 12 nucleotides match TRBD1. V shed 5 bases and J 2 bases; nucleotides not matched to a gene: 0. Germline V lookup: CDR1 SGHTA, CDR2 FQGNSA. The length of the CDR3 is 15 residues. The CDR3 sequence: CASSGTGGNTGELFF. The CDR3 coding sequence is TGTGCCAGCAGCGGGACAGGGGGCAACACCGGGGAGCTGTTTTTT.